This paragraph reports one T cell receptor beta chain. The sample comes from a study of shared clonotypes between healthy human individuals. Study in general: There were three CD4 naive, three CD4 memory, two CD8 naive and one CD8 memory plates per donor.

The assay was run at deep level. Data came from immunoSEQ multiplex PCR; TCRdb stores just in-frame clones and leaves some out. The sample includes hundreds of thousands of clones, roughly 72% of them seen just once. This TCR derives from a woman younger than 45 in good health. The sequenced sample consisted of memory CD4+ T cells sorted from blood. Subset denoted: CD45RA-negative fraction.

CDR3 loop: CASKSGTDGTEAFF. The CDR3 region has the DNA TGCGCCAGCAAGAGCGGGACAGATGGGACTGAAGCTTTCTTT. This rearrangement joins TRBV10-1 to TRBJ1-1, with 7 bases matching TRBD1. The germline V gene has CDR1 WNHNN and CDR2 SYGVQD (reference sequence). The length of the CDR3 is 14 residues. The junction had 10 bases not matched to a gene; V was cut back by 7 bases and J by 5 bases.